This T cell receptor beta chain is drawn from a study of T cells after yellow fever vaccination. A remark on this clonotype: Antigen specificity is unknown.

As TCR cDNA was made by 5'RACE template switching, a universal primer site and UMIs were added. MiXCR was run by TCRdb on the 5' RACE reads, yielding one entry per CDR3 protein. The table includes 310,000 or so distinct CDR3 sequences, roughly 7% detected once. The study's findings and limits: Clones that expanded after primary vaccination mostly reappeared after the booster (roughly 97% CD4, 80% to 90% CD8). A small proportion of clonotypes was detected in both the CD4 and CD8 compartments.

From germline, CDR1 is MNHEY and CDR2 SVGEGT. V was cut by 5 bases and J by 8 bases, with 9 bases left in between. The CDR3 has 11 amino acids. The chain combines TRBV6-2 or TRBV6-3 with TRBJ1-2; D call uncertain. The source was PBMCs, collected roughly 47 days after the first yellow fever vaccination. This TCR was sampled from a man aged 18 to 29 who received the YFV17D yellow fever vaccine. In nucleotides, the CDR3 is TGTGCCAGCAGTCACGGATACGGCTACACCTTC. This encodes CASSHGYGYTF.